These 4 T cell receptor beta chains were all obtained from the same sample, sequenced in a study of tumor-infiltrating lymphocytes in localized non-small cell lung cancer. Profiling relied on immunoSEQ multiplex PCR, and the TCRdb table lists in-frame clones only, not all of them. The repertoire holds fewer than 13,000 clones, with around 60% as singletons. The sequenced sample was lung tumor tissue. The receptors originated from a human donor with non-small cell lung cancer.

J is TRBJ1-5 and V is TRBV7-2; 7 bases fit TRBD1. The CDR3 is made up of 15 amino acids. The trim removed 5 bases at V and 1 base at J, leaving 5 bases unmatched. Germline loops: CDR1 SGHTA, CDR2 FQGNSA. CDR3 DNA sequence: TGTGCCAGCAGCGAGACAGGGAACAGCAATCAGCCCCAGCATTTT. Its translation is CASSETGNSNQPQHF.

This clone is large within its sample. The J gene is TRBJ2-1, the V gene TRBV2; weak D call: TRBD2 (6 bases). The V end lost 9 bases, the J end lost 9 bases, and 24 bases lay between the germline ends. Germline V gene data show CDR1 as SNHLY and CDR2 as FYNNEI. The CDR3 spans 15 residues. For the CDR3, the DNA is TGTGCCAGTACCCCGGGGGATGTCGTCCCCGGTGAGCAGTTCTTC. It is translated as CASTPGDVVPGEQFF.

V usage is TRBV5-1 and J usage is TRBJ1-2, with D uncertain. Germline CDR1 reads SGHRS; CDR2 reads YFSETQ. Trimming removed 8 bases at V and 5 bases at J, with 16 bases between. The CDR3 consists of 13 residues. In nucleotides, the CDR3 is TGCGCCAGAGTTCTGACGGGCCCTTATGGCTACACCTTC. Its translation is CARVLTGPYGYTF.

By frequency in the sample, this clone is medium-sized (0.01 to 0.1%). The chain uses TRBV27 and TRBJ1-5; D is unclear. The CDR3 consists of 14 residues. Per germline, CDR1 MNHEY and CDR2 SMNVEV (reference sequence). V was clipped by 5 bases and J by 3 bases, with 11 bases between them. CDR3 DNA: TGTGCCAGCAGTCTGCGAAACTTCAATCAGCCCCAGCATTTT. Protein sequence: CASSLRNFNQPQHF.